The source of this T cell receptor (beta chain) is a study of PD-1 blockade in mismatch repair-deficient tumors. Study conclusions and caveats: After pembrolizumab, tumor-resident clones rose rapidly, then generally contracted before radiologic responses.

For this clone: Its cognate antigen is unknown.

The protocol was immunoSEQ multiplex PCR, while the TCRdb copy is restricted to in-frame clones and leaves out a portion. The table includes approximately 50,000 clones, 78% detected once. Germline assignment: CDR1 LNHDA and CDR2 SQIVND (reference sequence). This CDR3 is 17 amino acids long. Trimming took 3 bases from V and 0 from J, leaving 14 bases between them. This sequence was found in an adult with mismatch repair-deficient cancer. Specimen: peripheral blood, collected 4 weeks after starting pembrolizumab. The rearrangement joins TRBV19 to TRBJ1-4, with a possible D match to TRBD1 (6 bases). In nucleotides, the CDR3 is TGTGCCAGTAGTATCCCCGGACAGCCGACAACTAATGAAAAACTGTTTTTT. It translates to CASSIPGQPTTNEKLFF.